The TCR beta chain under discussion was sequenced for a study of shared clonotypes between healthy human individuals. Across the whole study: Per donor, three plates held CD4 naive cells, three held CD4 memory, two held CD8 naive and one held CD8 memory.

Assay: immunoSEQ multiplex PCR; the TCRdb copy retains only in-frame clones and omits some. Seen here are roughly 2,000,000 clones, approximately 92% observed once, and the top ten hold around 1.7%. As regards this clone: Its target is not known.

V was shortened by 0 bases and J by 2 bases, with 19 bases between the two germline ends. Germline CDR1 reads SQVTM; CDR2 reads ANQGSEA. The CDR3 is made up of 17 amino acids. Study-level points and caveats: Among donors, the sharing of clonotypes was expected to be influenced by sequencing depth.

Naive CD8 cells lacked CD45RO and underwent positive selection for CCR7, leaving out terminally differentiated effector memory CD45RA+ cells. The rearrangement uses TRBV29-1 and TRBJ1-2; D is ambiguous. The receptor was isolated from a man aged 18 to 30 in good health. Some clones in this sample may be carry-over from other donors' samples. Sequencing input: naive CD8+ T cells from PBMCs. The CDR3 nucleotides are TGCAGCGTTGAAGATCAGCAGACACCCACAACCAACTATGGCTACACCTTC. Its protein product is CSVEDQQTPTTNYGYTF.